This T cell receptor (beta chain) originates from a study of identical twins. Each CDR3 protein is one row after TCRdb ran MiXCR on the 5' RACE reads. Here the sample spans about 730,000 distinct CDR3 sequences, 21% being singletons. This clonotype was counted only a few times. The CDR3 sequence is 15 residues long. V dropped 3 bases and J dropped 3; count of bases not matched to a gene: 7. In germline, CDR1 is SGHRS, CDR2 YFSETQ. Separately, the same data were catalogued under a study of T cells expressing NK-cell markers. That publication notes: From sorted CD3+CD56+NKG2C+, CD3+CD56+NKG2C- and CD3+CD56-NKG2C+ T cells came the TCR beta repertoires. Alpha-beta TCR T cells were the sole sorting target in several experiments, owing to an anti-gamma-delta TCR antibody. In several donors, dominant clonotypes made up about 28.3-65% of CD3+CD56-NKG2C+ cells.

This sequence originates from a woman aged 18-29 years in good health. The rearrangement joins TRBV5-1 to TRBJ2-5; 8 nucleotides agree with TRBD1. Specimen: PBMCs. This chain's CDR3 is CASSSGQGREETQYF. In DNA, the CDR3 is TGCGCCAGCAGCTCAGGACAGGGAAGGGAAGAGACCCAGTACTTC.